A single sample gave rise to the 12 T cell receptor beta chains below, sequenced in a study of cytomegalovirus exposure and HLA in healthy donors. The study ran its PCR with 60 Vbeta and 13 Jbeta primers. Using immunoSEQ multiplex PCR, the repertoire was profiled, and TCRdb retains in-frame clones only, with some absent. This repertoire shows around 50,000 clones, around 80% found once; its top ten account for 8.1%. The sequenced sample was PBMCs. These receptors originate from a man younger than 40 in good health and CMV-seropositive.

The V gene is TRBV13, the J gene TRBJ2-5; no definite D call. V was cut by 1 base and J by 5 bases, with 11 bases left in between. The V gene's germline CDR1 is PRHDT and CDR2 FYEKMQ (reference sequence). The CDR3 is 14 amino acids. The CDR3 nucleotides read TGTGCCAGCAGCTTAGACCCCCAAGAGGAGACCCAGTACTTC. Its protein is CASSLDPQEETQYF. Complete variable domain (other parts from reference TRBV13 and TRBJ2-5): AAGVIQSPRHLIKEKRETATLKCYPIPRHDTVYWYQQGPGQDPQFLISFYEKMQSDKGSIPDRFSAQQFSDYHSELNMSSLELGDSALYFCASSLDPQEETQYFGPGTRLLVL.

This sequence joins TRBV9 and TRBJ2-5, with D tentatively TRBD1 (5 bases). With the DNA end fitting TRBJ2-7 better, the J assignment may be wrong. Germline V gives CDR1 SGDLS, CDR2 YYNGEE. The CDR3 spans 13 residues. Written as DNA, the CDR3 is TGTGCCAGCAGCCCCAGGGTTGAGTACGAGCAGTACTTC. Its translation: CASSPRVEYEQYF.

This clone has just one count. This sequence joins TRBV18 and TRBJ2-5; D is uncertain. Trimming stripped 0 bases from V and 5 bases from J, with 16 bases between. The germline gives CDR1 KGHSH, CDR2 LQKENI. The CDR3 extends over 16 amino acids. CDR3 sequence reads: CASSPPGNSAWETQYF. Here the CDR3 DNA reads TGTGCCAGCTCACCACCGGGCAACTCGGCGTGGGAGACCCAGTACTTC.

This chain connects TRBV7-7 to TRBJ2-5, with D perhaps TRBD2 (5 bases). With 1 base removed from V and 5 bases from J, the gap between germline ends came to 14 bases. The germline V gene has CDR1 SSHAT and CDR2 FNYEAQ (reference sequence). The CDR3 is 15 residues long. The CDR3 coding sequence is TGTGCCAGCAGCTTAGATGGCCCGGGGTGGGAGACCCAGTACTTC. It encodes CASSLDGPGWETQYF.

CDR3 in DNA: TGTGCCAGCAGCTTCAGGTCCTTCTCCAATGAAAAACTGTTTTTT. Translation: CASSFRSFSNEKLFF. V gene TRBV5-5 combines with J gene TRBJ1-4; no clear D gene. With 2 bases removed from V and 5 bases from J, the gap between germline ends came to 13 bases. CDR1 is SGHKS, CDR2 YYEKEE, per germline (reference sequence). The CDR3 extends over 15 amino acids. The whole variable domain, filled in from reference TRBV5-5 and TRBJ1-4, reads DAGVTQSPTHLIKTRGQQVTLRCSPISGHKSVSWYQQVLGQGPQFIFQYYEKEERGRGNFPDRFSARQFPNYSSELNVNALLLGDSALYLCASSFRSFSNEKLFFGSGTQLSVL.

This clone appeared a few times. CDR3: CASTTTLISGNTIYF. CDR3 nucleotides: TGTGCCAGCACCACTACATTAATCTCTGGAAACACCATATATTTT. This chain uses TRBV6-5 with TRBJ1-3; D is unresolved. With 7 bases removed from V and 0 bases from J, the gap between germline ends came to 13 bases. The length of the CDR3 is 15 residues. Per germline, CDR1 MNHEY and CDR2 SVGAGI.

The chain is built from TRBV10-3 and TRBJ1-1, with TRBD1 matching over 7 bases. Trimming removed 10 bases from V and 5 bases from J; junction bases left unmatched: 10. CDR3 length: 13 residues. CDR1 is ENHRY and CDR2 is SYGVKD in the germline V gene. The CDR3 nucleotides are TGTGCCAGTACAAGGGGGCAAGTGACTGAAGCTTTCTTT. This translates into CASTRGQVTEAFF.

CDR3: CASSLVTGGENTEAFF. CDR3 sequence (DNA): TGTGCCAGCAGCTTAGTGACAGGGGGAGAGAACACTGAAGCTTTCTTT. The V and J genes are TRBV7-9 and TRBJ1-1, with 9 bases lining up with TRBD1. The CDR3 totals 16 residues. Looked up from germline, CDR1 is SEHNR and CDR2 is FQNEAQ (reference sequence). V dropped 1 base and J dropped 1; count of bases not matched to a gene: 4.

This clone occurred a few times. This chain connects TRBV27 to TRBJ1-4; D is ambiguous. CDR1 and CDR2 (germline): MNHEY, SMNVEV (reference sequence). The V end lost 3 bases, the J end lost 8 bases, and 22 bases lay between the germline ends. The CDR3 is 17 amino acids. CDR3 nucleotides: TGTGCCAGCAGTTTTAGCCCCGGTTTGAGTGGCGGAGAAAAACTGTTTTTT. Amino acid sequence: CASSFSPGLSGGEKLFF.

Comments on this clone: This sample also contains other DNA sequences that code for the same CDR3. The V gene is TRBV28, the J gene TRBJ1-5; possible D gene TRBD1, 6 bases. This CDR3 is built from 15 residues. Trimming cost V 2 bases and J 1 base, with 9 bases left between them. Germline assignment: CDR1 MDHEN and CDR2 SYDVKM. CDR3 sequence (DNA): TGTGCCAGCAGTTTAATCCAGGGGAGCAATCAGCCCCAGCATTTT. Translation gives CASSLIQGSNQPQHF.

The chain uses TRBV6-1 and TRBJ1-2; 8 positions match TRBD1. With 6 bases clipped from V and 8 bases from J, the junction kept 11 bases outside the gene matches. The CDR3 is made up of 14 amino acids. CDR1 and CDR2 (germline): MNHNS, SASEGT. CDR3 protein: CASRGQGGIYGYTF. The DNA for the CDR3 is TGTGCCAGCAGAGGACAGGGTGGGATCTACGGCTACACCTTC.

The genes are TRBV12-5 and TRBJ2-2; the match to TRBD2 covers 16 bases. With 0 bases clipped from V and 4 bases from J, the junction kept 11 bases outside the gene matches. This CDR3 region has 21 residues. CDR1 is LGHNT and CDR2 is FRNRAP in the germline V gene. This CDR3 is CASGLVKSSGLAGGPTGELFF. The CDR3 DNA is TGTGCTAGTGGTTTGGTGAAGAGCTCGGGACTAGCGGGGGGGCCCACCGGGGAGCTGTTTTTT.